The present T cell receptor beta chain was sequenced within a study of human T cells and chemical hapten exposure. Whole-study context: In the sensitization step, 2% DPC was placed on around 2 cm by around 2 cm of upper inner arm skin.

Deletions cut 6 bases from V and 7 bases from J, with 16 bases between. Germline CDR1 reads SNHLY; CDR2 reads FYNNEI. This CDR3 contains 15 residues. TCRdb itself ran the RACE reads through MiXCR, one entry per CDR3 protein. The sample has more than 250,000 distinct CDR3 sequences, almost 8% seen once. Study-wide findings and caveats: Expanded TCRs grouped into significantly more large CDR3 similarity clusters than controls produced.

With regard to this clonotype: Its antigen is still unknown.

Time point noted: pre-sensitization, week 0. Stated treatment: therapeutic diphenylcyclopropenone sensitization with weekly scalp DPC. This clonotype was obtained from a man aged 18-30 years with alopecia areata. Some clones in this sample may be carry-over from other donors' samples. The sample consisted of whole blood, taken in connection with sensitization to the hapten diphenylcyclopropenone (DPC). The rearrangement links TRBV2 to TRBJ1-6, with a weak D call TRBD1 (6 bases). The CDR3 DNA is TGTGCCAGCAGGCCCATTGGGGGCGGGAATTCACCCCTCCACTTT. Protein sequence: CASRPIGGGNSPLHF.